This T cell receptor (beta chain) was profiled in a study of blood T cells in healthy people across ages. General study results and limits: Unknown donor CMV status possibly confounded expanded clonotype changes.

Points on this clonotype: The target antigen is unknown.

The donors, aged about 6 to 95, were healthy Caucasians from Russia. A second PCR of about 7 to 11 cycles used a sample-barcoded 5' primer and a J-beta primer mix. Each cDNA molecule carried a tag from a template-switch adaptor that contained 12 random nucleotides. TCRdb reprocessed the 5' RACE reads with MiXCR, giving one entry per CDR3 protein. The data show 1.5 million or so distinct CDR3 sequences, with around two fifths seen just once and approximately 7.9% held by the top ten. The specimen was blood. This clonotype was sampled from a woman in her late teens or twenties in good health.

The CDR3 DNA sequence: TGCAGTGCTAGCCCGACGGTCGGCTATGGCTACACCTTC. Protein sequence: CSASPTVGYGYTF. The chain recombines TRBV20-1 with TRBJ1-2; D is ambiguous. The CDR3 contains 13 residues. Germline V CDR1 and CDR2: DFQATT, SNEGSKA (reference sequence). Trimming left V 3 bases short and J 4 bases short, with 12 bases between.